This TCR beta chain was profiled in a study of shared clonotypes between healthy human individuals. This clone was seen only once. Germline assignment: CDR1 MGHRA and CDR2 YSYEKL. CDR3 size: 15 residues. The V end was cut by 5 bases, the J end by 7 bases, with 20 bases between. Assay execution took place at the deep level. Only in-frame clones appear in the TCRdb table, and some are missing; sequencing was by immunoSEQ multiplex PCR. The sample consists of around 700,000 clones, about 78% of them appearing once. This receptor was obtained from a woman aged 25-40 years in good health. The sample comprised memory CD4+ T cells sorted from blood. Subset indicated: CD45RA-negative fraction. This chain uses TRBV4-1 with TRBJ1-1; possible D gene TRBD1, 6 bases. The CDR3 here is CASSSPPRGAYEAFF. The CDR3 nucleotides are TGCGCCAGCAGCTCCCCCCCCAGGGGAGCCTATGAAGCTTTCTTT.